The 8 T cell receptor beta chains reported below all come from one sample, sequenced in a study of cytomegalovirus exposure and HLA in healthy donors. Primers for the PCR totalled 60 Vbeta and 13 Jbeta. Repertoires were generated with immunoSEQ multiplex PCR, while TCRdb's copy carries only in-frame clones and drops some. Of around 150,000 clones listed, around 83% are singletons. Material: PBMCs. The origin of the receptors is a woman aged 50 to 60 in good health and CMV-seropositive.

The chain couples TRBV20-1 to TRBJ1-2; D ambiguous. Per the germline V gene, CDR1 is DFQATT and CDR2 is SNEGSKA (reference sequence). This CDR3 is built from 9 residues. Deletions cut 4 bases from V and 5 bases from J, with 2 bases between. CDR3 sequence (DNA): TGCAGTGCTACGTATGGCTACACCTTC. It is translated as CSATYGYTF.

The CDR3 spells CASSELRAFF. In DNA, the CDR3 is TGTGCCAGCAGTGAACTGAGGGCTTTCTTT. The chain is built from TRBV6-1 and TRBJ1-1; D unresolved. The V end was cut by 2 bases, the J end by 11 bases, with 6 bases between. This CDR3 region has 10 residues. Germline-derived CDR1 and CDR2 are MNHNS and SASEGT.

This clone has a single count. The CDR3 DNA reads TGTGCCTGGAGTGGACTAGCGGGAGGTGAGACCCAGTACTTC. Residues: CAWSGLAGGETQYF. The V and J genes are TRBV30 and TRBJ2-5; 13 bases fit TRBD2. Germline CDR1 and CDR2: GTSNPN and SVGIG (reference sequence). The CDR3 is made up of 14 amino acids. V shed 1 base and J 5 bases; nucleotides not matched to a gene: 1.

The rearrangement uses TRBV5-1 and TRBJ2-3; D not resolved. V lost 4 bases, J lost 4 bases, and 4 bases lay in between. The CDR3 consists of 11 residues. Per the germline V gene, CDR1 is SGHRS and CDR2 is YFSETQ. The chain's CDR3 is CASSRADTQYF. The CDR3 coding sequence is TGCGCCAGCAGCCGCGCAGATACGCAGTATTTT.

J is TRBJ2-1 and V is TRBV6-1, with 10 bases lining up with TRBD1. J was trimmed by 1 base and V by 7 bases; bases with no gene match: 4. Germline lookup yields CDR1 MNHNS and CDR2 SASEGT. The CDR3 has 15 amino acids. CDR3 bases: TGTGCCAGCACCCCGGACAGGGGGTCCTACAATGAGCAGTTCTTC. Protein: CASTPDRGSYNEQFF.

The CDR3 DNA is TGTGCCAGCACCGAACAGGGTATGGGTGAGCAGTTCTTC. As protein: CASTEQGMGEQFF. The chain employs TRBV2 and TRBJ2-1; the D gene is possibly TRBD1 (6 bases). Trimming cost V 7 bases and J 9 bases, with 16 bases left between them. CDR3 size: 13 residues. In germline, CDR1 is SNHLY, CDR2 FYNNEI.

The CDR3 region has the DNA TGTGCCAGCAGTTCCGGGACAGGGGTAGAGACCCAGTACTTC. Translated, it gives CASSSGTGVETQYF. The rearrangement links TRBV11-2 to TRBJ2-5, with 10 bases identical to TRBD1. The CDR3 sequence is 14 residues long. CDR1 and CDR2 (germline): SGHAT, FQNNGV. V gave up 6 bases and J gave up 4 bases; unmatched junction bases: 5.

The rearrangement links TRBV5-6 to TRBJ2-5, with 10 bases identical to TRBD2. J lost 4 bases, V lost 7 bases, and 7 bases had no gene match. Germline V gene lookup returns CDR1 SGHDT and CDR2 YYEEEE. The CDR3 runs 14 residues. The CDR3 here is CASLLLAGRETQYF. DNA for the CDR3: TGTGCCAGCTTACTACTAGCGGGGAGAGAGACCCAGTACTTC.